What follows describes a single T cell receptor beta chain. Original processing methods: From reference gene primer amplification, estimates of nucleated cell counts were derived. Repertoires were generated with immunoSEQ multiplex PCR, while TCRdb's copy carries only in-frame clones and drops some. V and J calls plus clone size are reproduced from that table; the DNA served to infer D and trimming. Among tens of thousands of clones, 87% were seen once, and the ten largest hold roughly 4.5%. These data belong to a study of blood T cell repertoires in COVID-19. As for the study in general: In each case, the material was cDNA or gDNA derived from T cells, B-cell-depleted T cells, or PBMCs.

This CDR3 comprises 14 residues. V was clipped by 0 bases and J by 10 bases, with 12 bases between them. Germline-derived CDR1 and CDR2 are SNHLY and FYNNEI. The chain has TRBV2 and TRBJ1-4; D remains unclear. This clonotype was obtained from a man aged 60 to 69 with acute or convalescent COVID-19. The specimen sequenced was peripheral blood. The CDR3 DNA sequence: TGTGCCAGCAGTGAAGCGCTTATCGGGGTAAAACTGTTTTTT. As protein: CASSEALIGVKLFF.